This entry lists 15 T cell receptor beta chains sequenced from one sample in a study of control samples from healthy donors and cancer patients. The assay was immunoSEQ multiplex PCR, and TCRdb's table has in-frame clones only and misses some. The sample includes 100,000 to 150,000 clones, 80% to 95% of them seen just once. The specimen was blood. These receptors originate from a woman in her forties or fifties in good health.

The rearrangement joins TRBV6-5 to TRBJ1-4; D is undetermined. This CDR3 has 13 residues. Germline V gene data show CDR1 as MNHEY and CDR2 as SVGAGI. Trimming pared 8 bases from V and 8 bases from J, leaving 15 bases between. CDR3 sequence (DNA): TGTGCCAGCTCCCCCGGAGCGCCGGAAAAACTGTTTTTT. Residues: CASSPGAPEKLFF.

The chain has TRBV30 and TRBJ1-5; 9 bases match TRBD1. The CDR3 covers 13 residues. V dropped 5 bases and J dropped 5; count of bases not matched to a gene: 4. Germline CDR1 GTSNPN, CDR2 SVGIG (reference sequence). CDR3 loop: CAWGQGKDQPQHF. The CDR3 DNA is TGTGCCTGGGGACAGGGGAAGGATCAGCCCCAGCATTTT. The variable domain in full, with the rest retrieved from reference TRBV30 and TRBJ1-5, is SQTIHQWPATLVQPVGSPLSLECTVEGTSNPNLYWYRQAAGRGLQLLFYSVGIGQISSEVPQNLSASRPQDRQFILSSKKLLLSDSGFYLCAWGQGKDQPQHFGDGTRLSIL.

The genes are TRBV18 and TRBJ2-7; 8 positions agree with TRBD2. This CDR3 spans 14 amino acids. The germline CDR1 and CDR2 sequences are KGHSH and LQKENI. V dropped 3 bases and J dropped 5; count of bases not matched to a gene: 6. CDR3 sequence: CASSPRREAHEQYF. The CDR3 DNA reads TGTGCCAGCTCACCGCGGCGGGAGGCCCACGAGCAGTACTTC.

With respect to this clone: One end of the junction fails to match germline, which may point to a read error. This rearrangement joins TRBV4-1 to TRBJ2-1; no clear D gene. CDR1 MGHRA and CDR2 YSYEKL come from the germline V gene. The CDR3 is 15 residues long. CDR3 bases: TGCGCCAGCAGCAAAGAGGCAGGAAAGGGCAATGAGCAGTTCTTC. Amino acids: CASSKEAGKGNEQFF.

The rearrangement joins TRBV28 to TRBJ2-1, with 12 bases fitting TRBD1. This CDR3 region has 16 residues. V gave up 3 bases and J gave up 10 bases; unmatched junction bases: 10. Germline CDR1 reads MDHEN; CDR2 reads SYDVKM. Written as DNA, the CDR3 is TGTGCCAGCAGTTTTTCTCTCGGGACAGGGGGCAGAGAGCAGTTCTTC. Residues: CASSFSLGTGGREQFF.

The chain links TRBV15 to TRBJ1-6, with D possibly TRBD1 on 6 matching bases. Germline loops: CDR1 LNHNV, CDR2 YYDKDF (reference sequence). The V end lost 2 bases, the J end lost 0 bases, and 14 bases lay between the germline ends. The CDR3 consists of 18 residues. In DNA, the CDR3 is TGTGCCACCAGCAGATCCGACCAGGGGCGCTCCTATAATTCACCCCTCCACTTT. Translation gives CATSRSDQGRSYNSPLHF.

The chain recombines TRBV10-2 with TRBJ2-7; D is undetermined. Germline V gives CDR1 WSHSY, CDR2 SAAADI. CDR3 length: 12 amino acids. Deletions cut 3 bases from V and 7 bases from J, with 10 bases between. The chain's CDR3 is CASSDIRLEQYF. In nucleotides, the CDR3 is TGCGCCAGCAGTGATATAAGGTTGGAGCAGTACTTC.

In this sample, this clone turned up once. The chain employs TRBV27 and TRBJ1-5, with D unclear. V was clipped by 5 bases and J by 6 bases, with 14 bases between them. Germline loops: CDR1 MNHEY, CDR2 SMNVEV (reference sequence). This CDR3 has 14 amino acids. In nucleotides, the CDR3 is TGTGCCAGCAGTCCCTCGCGGGATACTCAGCCCCAGCATTTT. As protein: CASSPSRDTQPQHF.

The chain employs TRBV3-1 (or the pseudogene TRBV3-2) and TRBJ2-2; TRBD2 aligns across 14 bases. Unmatched junction bases numbered 4, after V lost 0 bases and J lost 7 bases. This CDR3 region has 17 residues. CDR1 is LGHDT, CDR2 YNNKEL, per germline (reference sequence). CDR3 sequence reads: CASSQDGTSGRVGELFF. The CDR3 DNA reads as TGTGCCAGCAGCCAAGATGGGACTAGCGGGAGAGTCGGGGAGCTGTTTTTT.

V is TRBV7-2 and J is TRBJ2-3; a possible D gene is TRBD1 (6 bases). Germline lookup yields CDR1 SGHTA and CDR2 FQGNSA. This CDR3 has 16 residues. V lost 6 bases, J lost 2 bases, and 18 bases lay in between. In DNA, the CDR3 is TGTGCCAGCAGTCCCACGGGACACATATTCACAGATACGCAGTATTTT. Its protein product is CASSPTGHIFTDTQYF.

The rearrangement joins TRBV27 to TRBJ2-7; the match to TRBD1 covers 9 bases. V dropped 5 bases and J dropped 2; count of bases not matched to a gene: 7. CDR3 length: 15 residues. Germline V gene data show CDR1 as MNHEY and CDR2 as SMNVEV (reference sequence). CDR3 bases: TGTGCCAGCAGTCTGACAGGGGGGGACCCCTACGAGCAGTACTTC. Its translation is CASSLTGGDPYEQYF.

The chain couples TRBV30 to TRBJ2-3; TRBD2 matches 7 bases. Germline V gene sequence: CDR1 GTSNPN, CDR2 SVGIG (reference sequence). Losses at the gene ends were 7 bases for V and 6 bases for J; bases not matched to a gene: 7. The CDR3 extends over 12 amino acids. The CDR3 sequence: CASTSSSDTQYF. DNA of the CDR3: TGTGCCTCGACTAGCTCCTCGGATACGCAGTATTTT.

The sample holds one count of this clone. The CDR3 sequence: CAWSAQLSTEAFF. CDR3 in DNA: TGTGCCTGGAGTGCCCAGCTATCCACTGAAGCTTTCTTT. The chain is built from TRBV30 and TRBJ1-1, with D unresolved. This CDR3 contains 13 residues. CDR1 and CDR2 (germline): GTSNPN, SVGIG (reference sequence). V dropped 1 base and J dropped 4 bases, with 10 bases sitting between them.

The chain recombines TRBV5-1 with TRBJ2-2; D is unresolved. The V gene lost 0 bases and the J gene lost 6 bases, with 12 bases spanning the gap. The CDR3 spans 15 residues. Germline loops: CDR1 SGHRS, CDR2 YFSETQ. The CDR3, as DNA: TGCGCCAGCAGCTTGGGCTCTGAGAGCCCCGGGGAGCTGTTTTTT. The encoded protein is CASSLGSESPGELFF. The full variable domain, completed using reference TRBV5-1 and TRBJ2-2, is KAGVTQTPRYLIKTRGQQVTLSCSPISGHRSVSWYQQTPGQGLQFLFEYFSETQRNKGNFPGRFSGRQFSNSRSEMNVSTLELGDSALYLCASSLGSESPGELFFGEGSRLTVL.

Only one count was recorded for this clone. This chain connects TRBV4-1 to TRBJ1-2, with D maybe TRBD1 (6 bases). The V end was cut by 0 bases, the J end by 8 bases, with 13 bases between. This CDR3 is 14 amino acids long. Germline CDR1 reads MGHRA; CDR2 reads YSYEKL. CDR3 bases: TGCGCCAGCAGCCAAGACCAGGGGCTGGGGGGCTACACCTTC. This encodes CASSQDQGLGGYTF.